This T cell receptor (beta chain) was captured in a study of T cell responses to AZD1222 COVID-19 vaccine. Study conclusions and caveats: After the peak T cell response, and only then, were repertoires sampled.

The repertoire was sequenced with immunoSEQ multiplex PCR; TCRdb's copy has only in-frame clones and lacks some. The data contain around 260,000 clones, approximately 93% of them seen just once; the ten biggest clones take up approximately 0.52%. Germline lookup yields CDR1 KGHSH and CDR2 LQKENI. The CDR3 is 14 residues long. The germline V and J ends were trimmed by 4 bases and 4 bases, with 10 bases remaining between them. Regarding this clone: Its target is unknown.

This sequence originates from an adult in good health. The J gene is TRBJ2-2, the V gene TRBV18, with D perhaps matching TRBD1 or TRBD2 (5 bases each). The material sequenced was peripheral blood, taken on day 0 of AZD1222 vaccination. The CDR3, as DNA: TGTGCCAGCTCACGTAGGGACGGCACCGGGGAGCTGTTTTTT. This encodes CASSRRDGTGELFF.